This T cell receptor beta chain was captured by sequencing in a study of cytomegalovirus exposure and HLA in healthy donors. The CDR3 spans 13 residues. Deletions cut 8 bases from V and 0 bases from J, with 13 bases between. From germline, CDR1 is SQVTM and CDR2 ANQGSEA. Generated by immunoSEQ multiplex PCR, the TCRdb table keeps only in-frame clones and is missing some. Of around 170,000 clones in the sample, around 85% were seen once. A remark on this clone: The antigen remains undetermined.

Study findings and constraints: Many donors shared some public TCRs, even though most TCR sequences were rare. For cytomegalovirus status, the classifier reportedly gave diagnoses with high specificity and sensitivity. First-cohort TCR clusters tended to co-occur in the 90 to 150 validation repertoires, a later analysis found.

Sequenced input: PBMCs. The origin of this receptor is a man aged 18 to 29 in good health and CMV-seropositive. The chain carries TRBV29-1 and TRBJ1-2, with a possible D match to TRBD1 (5 bases). The CDR3 DNA is TGCAGCTCGGGGGACGGTTCTAACTATGGCTACACCTTC. Protein: CSSGDGSNYGYTF.